Listed below are T cell receptor beta chains from one sample, sequenced in a study of T cells after yellow fever vaccination. TCRdb called the 5' RACE reads again in MiXCR, with one record for every CDR3 protein. This table holds 400,000 to 450,000 distinct CDR3 sequences, around 19% found once. Sequenced here: PBMCs, sampled before the yellow fever booster vaccination. The receptors originated from a man younger than 35 who received the YFV17D yellow fever vaccine. Both conserved end residues are part of each CDR3. D genes are given only for firm matches. Clone size is stated in some rows and not others, as once, few, many or a class when expanded.

abundance: few
d_gene: TRBD1
j_gene: TRBJ2-1
v_gene: TRBV5-6
CDR3aa: CASVRGTDLEQFF
CDR3nt: TGTGCCAGCGTCCGAGGGACAGACCTAGAGCAGTTCTTC

abundance: many
d_gene: -
j_gene: TRBJ2-2
v_gene: TRBV19
CDR3aa: CASSGTGELFF
CDR3nt: TGTGCCAGTAGTGGAACCGGGGAGCTGTTTTTT

abundance: -
d_gene: -
j_gene: TRBJ2-5
v_gene: TRBV2
CDR3aa: CASSEASVYETQYF
CDR3nt: TGTGCCAGCAGTGAGGCTAGCGTATACGAGACCCAGTACTTC

abundance: few
d_gene: -
j_gene: TRBJ1-1
v_gene: TRBV5-1
CDR3aa: CASTLSAGGTEAFF
CDR3nt: TGCGCCAGCACCTTGTCGGCCGGGGGCACTGAAGCTTTCTTT

abundance: -
d_gene: -
j_gene: TRBJ2-7
v_gene: TRBV4-3
CDR3aa: CASSQDYGSVRSYEQYF
CDR3nt: TGCGCCAGCAGCCAAGATTATGGTAGCGTTAGGTCCTACGAGCAGTACTTC

abundance: -
d_gene: -
j_gene: TRBJ1-5
v_gene: TRBV7-9
CDR3aa: CASSRGTPSGSNQPQHF
CDR3nt: TGTGCCAGCAGCAGAGGGACCCCCTCGGGGAGCAATCAGCCCCAGCATTTT

abundance: -
d_gene: TRBD2
j_gene: TRBJ2-2
v_gene: TRBV11-2
CDR3aa: CASSRGLGDTGELFF
CDR3nt: TGTGCCAGCAGCCGTGGACTAGGGGACACCGGGGAGCTGTTTTTT

abundance: few
d_gene: -
j_gene: TRBJ2-1
v_gene: TRBV7-9
CDR3aa: CASSPLLLRNEQFF
CDR3nt: TGTGCCAGCAGCCCTCTTCTTTTGCGGAATGAGCAGTTCTTC

abundance: -
d_gene: TRBD1
j_gene: TRBJ2-4
v_gene: TRBV6-1
CDR3aa: CASSALHRGRLAKNIQYF
CDR3nt: TGTGCCAGCAGTGCACTCCACAGGGGTCGTCTAGCCAAAAACATTCAGTACTTC

abundance: few
d_gene: -
j_gene: TRBJ2-7
v_gene: TRBV21-1
CDR3aa: CASSKGAAAYEQYF
CDR3nt: TGTGCCAGCAGCAAAGGGGCAGCCGCCTACGAGCAGTACTTC

abundance: -
d_gene: TRBD1
j_gene: TRBJ1-1
v_gene: TRBV10-3
CDR3aa: CAISVGGSDTEAFF
CDR3nt: TGTGCCATCAGTGTAGGGGGCTCGGACACTGAAGCTTTCTTT

abundance: -
d_gene: -
j_gene: TRBJ2-7
v_gene: TRBV12-5
CDR3aa: CASGRDPRAYEQYF
CDR3nt: TGTGCTAGTGGAAGGGACCCCCGGGCCTACGAGCAGTACTTC

abundance: few
d_gene: TRBD2
j_gene: TRBJ2-3
v_gene: TRBV9
CDR3aa: CASSARTSTADTQYF
CDR3nt: TGTGCCAGCAGCGCACGGACTAGTACGGCAGATACGCAGTATTTT

abundance: many
d_gene: -
j_gene: TRBJ2-2
v_gene: TRBV4-3
CDR3aa: CASSPSRQAGELFF
CDR3nt: TGCGCCAGCAGCCCCTCAAGACAGGCCGGGGAGCTGTTTTTT

abundance: -
d_gene: -
j_gene: TRBJ1-5
v_gene: TRBV3-1
CDR3aa: CASSSRRDQPQHF
CDR3nt: TGTGCCAGCAGCTCTAGACGGGATCAGCCCCAGCATTTT

abundance: many
d_gene: -
j_gene: TRBJ1-5
v_gene: TRBV7-8
CDR3aa: CASSLVRDGNQPQHF
CDR3nt: TGTGCCAGCAGCTTAGTTAGGGACGGTAATCAGCCCCAGCATTTT

abundance: -
d_gene: -
j_gene: TRBJ1-1
v_gene: TRBV9
CDR3aa: CASSVSPGNTEAFF
CDR3nt: TGTGCCAGCAGCGTTAGTCCCGGGAACACTGAAGCTTTCTTT

abundance: many
d_gene: -
j_gene: TRBJ1-5
v_gene: TRBV7-2
CDR3aa: CASSLDGLNQPQHF
CDR3nt: TGTGCCAGCAGCTTAGACGGACTGAATCAGCCCCAGCATTTT

abundance: few
d_gene: -
j_gene: TRBJ2-3
v_gene: TRBV4-2
CDR3aa: CASSQDSHSYTDTQYF
CDR3nt: TGTGCCAGCAGCCAAGATTCCCACAGCTACACAGATACGCAGTATTTT

abundance: -
d_gene: -
j_gene: TRBJ1-5
v_gene: TRBV6-5
CDR3aa: CASSPETGGQPQHF
CDR3nt: TGTGCCAGCAGCCCCGAGACAGGAGGTCAGCCCCAGCATTTT

abundance: many
d_gene: TRBD1
j_gene: TRBJ2-3
v_gene: TRBV27
CDR3aa: CASSLWSARGQVISDTQYF
CDR3nt: TGTGCCAGCAGTTTATGGTCGGCTCGGGGACAGGTTATTTCAGATACGCAGTATTTT

abundance: many
d_gene: TRBD1
j_gene: TRBJ1-6
v_gene: TRBV27
CDR3aa: CASSAWDRGESSPLHF
CDR3nt: TGTGCCAGCAGTGCGTGGGACAGGGGGGAAAGTTCACCCCTCCACTTT

abundance: few
d_gene: TRBD2
j_gene: TRBJ2-1
v_gene: TRBV25-1
CDR3aa: CASSYTSGSSYNEQFF
CDR3nt: TGTGCCAGCAGTTATACTAGCGGGAGCTCCTACAATGAGCAGTTCTTC

abundance: few
d_gene: -
j_gene: TRBJ1-1
v_gene: TRBV5-4
CDR3aa: CASSLAMGDTEAFF
CDR3nt: TGTGCCAGCAGCTTGGCAATGGGGGACACTGAAGCTTTCTTT

abundance: few
d_gene: -
j_gene: TRBJ1-4
v_gene: TRBV7-6
CDR3aa: CASGTGLNEKLFF
CDR3nt: TGTGCCAGCGGTACAGGGTTAAACGAAAAACTGTTTTTT

abundance: few
d_gene: -
j_gene: TRBJ1-2
v_gene: TRBV4-3
CDR3aa: CASSQGPGRAWNYGYTF
CDR3nt: TGCGCCAGCAGCCAAGGACCCGGACGAGCTTGGAACTATGGCTACACCTTC

abundance: few
d_gene: -
j_gene: TRBJ2-3
v_gene: TRBV6-2/TRBV6-3
CDR3aa: CASSSFPSDTQYF
CDR3nt: TGTGCCAGCAGTTCTTTCCCCTCCGACACGCAGTATTTT

abundance: few
d_gene: -
j_gene: TRBJ1-1
v_gene: TRBV20-1
CDR3aa: CSARGNDQGGATEAFF
CDR3nt: TGCAGTGCTAGAGGCAACGATCAAGGAGGGGCAACTGAAGCTTTCTTT

abundance: -
d_gene: -
j_gene: TRBJ1-2
v_gene: TRBV2
CDR3aa: CASRRGTGYGYTF
CDR3nt: TGTGCCAGCAGGAGGGGTACGGGGTATGGCTACACCTTC

abundance: few
d_gene: -
j_gene: TRBJ1-2
v_gene: TRBV6-5
CDR3aa: CASSYSNHNGGYTF
CDR3nt: TGTGCCAGCAGTTACTCGAACCACAATGGTGGCTACACCTTC

abundance: -
d_gene: -
j_gene: TRBJ2-1
v_gene: TRBV4-3
CDR3aa: CASSQDGARARVFYNEQFF
CDR3nt: TGCGCCAGCAGCCAAGATGGGGCGCGAGCAAGGGTCTTCTACAATGAGCAGTTCTTC

abundance: few
d_gene: -
j_gene: TRBJ2-5
v_gene: TRBV5-6
CDR3aa: CASSSSQGETQYF
CDR3nt: TGTGCCAGCAGCTCGTCCCAGGGAGAGACCCAGTACTTC

abundance: few
d_gene: -
j_gene: TRBJ1-1
v_gene: TRBV7-2
CDR3aa: CASSSTWLGEAFF
CDR3nt: TGTGCCAGCAGCTCCACGTGGTTGGGTGAAGCTTTCTTT

abundance: -
d_gene: -
j_gene: TRBJ2-1
v_gene: TRBV25-1
CDR3aa: CASWADHGANEQFF
CDR3nt: TGTGCCAGCTGGGCCGATCACGGGGCCAATGAGCAGTTCTTC

abundance: few
d_gene: -
j_gene: TRBJ1-2
v_gene: TRBV6-2/TRBV6-3
CDR3aa: CASSLRDVGYTF
CDR3nt: TGTGCCAGCAGTCTCCGGGACGTTGGCTACACCTTC

abundance: few
d_gene: TRBD2
j_gene: TRBJ2-4
v_gene: TRBV12-3/TRBV12-4
CDR3aa: CASRLAGGINIQYF
CDR3nt: TGTGCCAGCAGGCTAGCGGGGGGCATAAACATTCAGTACTTC